The source of this T cell receptor (beta chain) is a study of blood T cells in healthy people across ages. Overall study findings and caveats: The long-lived group displayed more naive CD4+ cells, plus higher diversity, than the aged donors did.

This clonotype came up once. As yet, its antigen is unknown. The CDR3 has 13 amino acids. V was trimmed by 7 bases and J by 2 bases, leaving 14 bases between them. Germline-derived CDR1 and CDR2 are SQVTM and ANQGSEA. The use of a sample-barcoded 5' primer and a J-beta primer mix characterized a second PCR of roughly 6 to 11 cycles. From each sample, at least 3 million paired-end reads containing CDR3 were obtained. TCRdb reanalysed the 5' RACE reads using MiXCR and keeps one entry per CDR3 protein. Among roughly 800,000 distinct CDR3 sequences listed, 58% were seen once. The rearrangement uses TRBV29-1 and TRBJ1-1; no reliable D call. Input material: blood. The TCR was taken from a man aged 25-45 years in good health. CDR3 in DNA: TGCAGCGGGAGCCACACGAGAAACACTGAAGCTTTCTTT. As protein: CSGSHTRNTEAFF.